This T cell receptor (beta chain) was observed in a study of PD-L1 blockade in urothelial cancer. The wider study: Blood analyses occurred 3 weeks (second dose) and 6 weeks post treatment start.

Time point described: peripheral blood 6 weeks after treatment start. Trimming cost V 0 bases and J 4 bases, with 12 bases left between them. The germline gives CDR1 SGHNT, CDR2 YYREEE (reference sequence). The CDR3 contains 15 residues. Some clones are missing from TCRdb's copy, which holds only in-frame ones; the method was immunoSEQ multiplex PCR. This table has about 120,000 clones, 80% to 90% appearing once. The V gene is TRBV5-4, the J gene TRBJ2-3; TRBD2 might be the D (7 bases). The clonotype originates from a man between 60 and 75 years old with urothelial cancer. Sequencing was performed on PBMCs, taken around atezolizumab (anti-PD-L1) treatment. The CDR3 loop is CASSLDGGQSDTQYF. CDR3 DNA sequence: TGTGCCAGCAGCTTGGACGGGGGGCAGTCAGATACGCAGTATTTT.